A selection of T cell receptor beta chains follows, all from one sample in a study of tumor-infiltrating lymphocytes in primary liver carcinoma. TCRdb independently ran MiXCR on the multiplex PCR reads; one entry per CDR3 protein. The top ten hold roughly 13% of the sample, which has approximately 73,000 distinct CDR3 sequences, over 70% seen once. The sequencing sample was made of liver tumor tissue from sampling region 4. These receptors were obtained from an older woman with primary liver carcinoma and hepatitis B virus infection. Both conserved end residues are part of each CDR3.

V	J	CDR3
TRBV11-3	TRBJ2-5	CASSLVQKIQYF
TRBV29-1	TRBJ1-1	CSVVEVGAFF
TRBV27	TRBJ1-5	CASGTYSNQPQHF
TRBV12-3/TRBV12-4	TRBJ2-7	CASSPSSGRCYKQYF
TRBV11-1	TRBJ1-2	CASSIKGSYAYAF
TRBV25-1	TRBJ1-1	CASNSGTKAFF
TRBV28	TRBJ2-5	CASSPRIWTSGMGETQYF
TRBV5-1	TRBJ2-3	CVSTHSGRSDTQYF
TRBV5-5	TRBJ2-4	CASSLDGGQLGNIQYF
TRBV12-3/TRBV12-4	TRBJ2-7	CASSPTRLFYGQYF
TRBV28	TRBJ2-1	CASSPGGAVDYNEQFF
TRBV6-5	TRBJ2-1	CASSYSQGSYNEQFF
TRBV11-2	TRBJ2-3	CASSLRRVNMEYF
TRBV6-7	TRBJ2-2	CANSFPVDSETTGELFF
TRBV28	TRBJ2-1	CANTQRTGHEQFF
TRBV28	TRBJ2-7	CARVPDGTGISYEQYF
TRBV29-1	TRBJ2-5	CSVDSIQQETHYF
TRBV29-1	TRBJ2-3	CSVAVPSGRRTDTQYF
TRBV4-1	TRBJ1-5	CTSSQAMGLNRPQHF
TRBV5-6	TRBJ2-1	CASQDRGNFYNKQFF
TRBV9	TRBJ2-7	CASSVDGPPSEQYF
TRBV29-1	TRBJ2-3	CSAMTAGDTYYF
TRBV28	TRBJ2-7	CASTPGQNLYEQYF
TRBV6-4	TRBJ2-3	CASSDESGGGTDAQYF
TRBV10-3	TRBJ2-7	CAISRTSGRVDEQYF
TRBV7-8	TRBJ2-7	CASRTELGGWDEQYF
TRBV20-1	TRBJ2-1	CSARDPGQGWDEQFF
TRBV12-3/TRBV12-4	TRBJ2-5	CASSVASGEQETQYF
TRBV6-1	TRBJ1-2	CASSCDMNYDYTF
TRBV30	TRBJ1-5	CAWDRGRGRPQHF
TRBV7-8	TRBJ2-5	CASSARGEKETQYF
TRBV5-6	TRBJ2-7	CASSLVRASGSQHEQYF
TRBV6-5	TRBJ2-7	CASSQAGGPYEQYF
TRBV11-1	TRBJ2-7	CASSFGGRYEQYF
TRBV4-1	TRBJ2-3	CASSRIAGASDTQYF
TRBV12-3/TRBV12-4	TRBJ1-5	CASRVANQPQHF
TRBV11-1	TRBJ2-3	CVSSLKQCAGESHF
TRBV6-5	TRBJ2-7	CASGVTAGGYYEQYF
TRBV28	TRBJ2-1	CASSLVGWDNEQFF
TRBV28	TRBJ2-5	CASSTRTSGNLETQYF
TRBV11-2	TRBJ2-2	CASSLNRAGELFF
TRBV2	TRBJ1-6	CASRRQGDNSPLHF
TRBV5-6	TRBJ2-1	CGSSLWGTGYYNEQLF
TRBV11-2	TRBJ2-2	CASSPVGRGLVTEELIF
TRBV6-5	TRBJ1-5	CASRPWGRGTRMSNRPQHF
TRBV11-2	TRBJ2-5	CASSLRTGEEETQYF
TRBV5-6	TRBJ2-2	CASSRDLWIGELFF
TRBV5-1	TRBJ1-1	CASRTRSSPEALF
TRBV7-2	TRBJ2-1	CASSRLAGGGDEQFF
TRBV18	TRBJ2-3	CASSTGRGTDMQYF
TRBV28	TRBJ2-3	CAGRRGGPTDTQYF
TRBV6-1	.	CASRREAGDYNEQYF
TRBV6-5	TRBJ1-2	CASGRQGKGYTF
TRBV29-1	TRBJ1-2	CNVEDRSRSYGYTF
TRBV13	TRBJ2-1	CASSLMVAGVGKSEQFF
TRBV29-1	TRBJ2-5	CSVGSIQQETQYF
TRBV12-3/TRBV12-4	TRBJ2-1	CASSPDSLEKFF